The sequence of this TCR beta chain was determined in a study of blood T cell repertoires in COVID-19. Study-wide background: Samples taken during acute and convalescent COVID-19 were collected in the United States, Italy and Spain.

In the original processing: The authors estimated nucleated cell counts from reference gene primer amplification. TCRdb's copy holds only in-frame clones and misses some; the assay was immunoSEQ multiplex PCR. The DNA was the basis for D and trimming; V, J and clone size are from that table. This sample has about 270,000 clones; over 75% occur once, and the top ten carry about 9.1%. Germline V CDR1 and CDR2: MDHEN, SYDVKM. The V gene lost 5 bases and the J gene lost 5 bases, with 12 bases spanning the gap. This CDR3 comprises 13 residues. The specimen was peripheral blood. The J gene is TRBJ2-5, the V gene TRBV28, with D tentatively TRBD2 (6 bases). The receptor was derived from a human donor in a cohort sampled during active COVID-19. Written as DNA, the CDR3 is TGTGCCAGCAGTAGGACCAGCGGGGAGACCCAGTACTTC. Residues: CASSRTSGETQYF.